The TCR beta chain under discussion was sequenced for a study of beta chain features in type 1 diabetes. Overall study context: All samples together contributed 95 million to 110 million sorted cells for examination.

The authors obtained over 95% purity in all sorted populations. Expressed TCRB transcripts were sequenced, since all the RNA that had been isolated was reverse transcribed. Using immunoSEQ multiplex PCR, the repertoire was profiled, and TCRdb retains in-frame clones only, with some absent. Of about 140,000 clones listed, roughly 10% are singletons. This CDR3 spans 16 amino acids. V lost 1 base, J lost 8 bases, and 4 bases stayed unmatched. CDR1 SGHTA and CDR2 FQGNSA come from the germline V gene. The J gene is TRBJ2-1, the V gene TRBV7-2, with 14 positions matching TRBD2. The sequence was obtained from a woman aged 40 to 50 in good health. Sequencing used central memory CD4+ T cells from blood. CDR3 in DNA: TGTGCCAGCAGCTTAGGACTAGCGGGGGGGCAATATGAGCAGTTCTTC. This gives the protein CASSLGLAGGQYEQFF. The full variable domain, completed using reference TRBV7-2 and TRBJ2-1, is GAGVSQSPSNKVTEKGKDVELRCDPISGHTALYWYRQSLGQGLEFLIYFQGNSAPDKSGLPSDRFSAERTGGSVSTLTIQRTQQEDSAVYLCASSLGLAGGQYEQFFGPGTRLTVL.